Following are 2 T cell receptor beta chains from one sample sequenced in a study of cytomegalovirus exposure and HLA in healthy donors. It was with 60 Vbeta and 13 Jbeta primers that the PCR ran. Only in-frame clones appear in the TCRdb table, and some are missing; sequencing was by immunoSEQ multiplex PCR. Of about 190,000 clones listed, over 70% are singletons. The specimen sequenced was PBMCs. Receptors were obtained from a woman in her thirties in good health and CMV-seropositive.

This clone occurred a few times. This sequence joins TRBV6-5 and TRBJ1-5; D gene unclear. Germline V lookup: CDR1 MNHEY, CDR2 SVGAGI. This CDR3 has 13 residues. V lost 5 bases and J lost 3, with 8 bases in between. The CDR3 DNA sequence: TGTGCCAGCAGTCCGCTAATCAATCAGCCCCAGCATTTT. Translated: CASSPLINQPQHF.

The chain links TRBV12-2 to TRBJ2-7; TRBD1, as called in the table, went unchecked against the DNA. TRBV12-2 is termed a pseudogene. This CDR3 is built from 17 residues. The DNA of the CDR3 is TGTGCAAGTCCCACCGTTATGTCGCAGGGGGTATTCTACGAGCAGTACTTC. Translated: CASPTVMSQGVFYEQYF.